The rows below give T cell receptor beta chains drawn from one sample of a study of T cells in Graves' hyperthyroidism and ophthalmopathy. One entry per CDR3 protein results from TCRdb running MiXCR on the multiplex PCR reads. Among some 620,000 distinct CDR3 sequences listed, roughly 15% were seen once. The sample taken for sequencing was blood. The receptors here all came from a woman under 40 with Graves' hyperthyroidism. The CDR3 runs from the conserved cysteine through the conserved F or W. The order of the fields is J gene, clone size, D gene, V gene, CDR3 DNA, CDR3 protein. The D gene is left open where the match is weak. Part of the rows lack a size; the others show once, few, many or a class for expanded clones.

J gene: TRBJ2-1
clone size: many
D gene: TRBD2
V gene: TRBV3-1
CDR3 DNA: TGTGCCAGCAGCCAAGATCAACTAGCGGGAGGGAATGAGCAGTTCTTC
CDR3 protein: CASSQDQLAGGNEQFF

J gene: TRBJ1-5
clone size: many
D gene: TRBD1
V gene: TRBV28
CDR3 DNA: TGTGCCAGCATGGGACAGGCAGGGGGTGATCAGCCCCAGCATTTT
CDR3 protein: CASMGQAGGDQPQHF

J gene: TRBJ2-1
clone size: many
D gene: NA
V gene: TRBV20-1
CDR3 DNA: TGCAGTCCGATCGGGAGTAGTGGGAATGAGCAGTTCTTC
CDR3 protein: CSPIGSSGNEQFF

J gene: TRBJ2-7
clone size: many
D gene: NA
V gene: TRBV3-1
CDR3 DNA: TGTGCCAGCAGCCCCAAAGGTGCCACTACCTACGAGCAGTACTTC
CDR3 protein: CASSPKGATTYEQYF

J gene: TRBJ1-1
clone size: few
D gene: NA
V gene: TRBV29-1
CDR3 DNA: TGCAGCGTTGAAGATAGGATGAACACTGAAGCTTTCTTT
CDR3 protein: CSVEDRMNTEAFF

J gene: TRBJ2-5
clone size: many
D gene: NA
V gene: TRBV24-1
CDR3 DNA: TGTGCCACCAGTGACAGGACGGGTGGGTTAAAAGAGACCCAGTACTTC
CDR3 protein: CATSDRTGGLKETQYF

J gene: TRBJ2-7
clone size: few
D gene: NA
V gene: TRBV4-2
CDR3 DNA: TGTGCCAGCAGCCAAGATAACGGGGGCCGTCGGTACTTC
CDR3 protein: CASSQDNGGRRYF

J gene: TRBJ1-1
clone size: NA
D gene: NA
V gene: TRBV30
CDR3 DNA: TGTGCCTGGACTCCGCTCGGGACTGAAGCTTTCTTT
CDR3 protein: CAWTPLGTEAFF

J gene: TRBJ2-3
clone size: NA
D gene: TRBD2
V gene: TRBV18
CDR3 DNA: TGTGCCAGCTCACCACCGCGGGAGAGCACAGATACGCAGTATTTT
CDR3 protein: CASSPPRESTDTQYF

J gene: TRBJ2-7
clone size: few
D gene: TRBD2
V gene: TRBV19
CDR3 DNA: TGTGCCAGTGGGGGACTAGAGGGCGAGCAGTACTTC
CDR3 protein: CASGGLEGEQYF

J gene: TRBJ2-3
clone size: NA
D gene: TRBD1
V gene: TRBV11-3
CDR3 DNA: TGTGCCAGCCAGGGGGCGGGAGATACGCAGTATTTT
CDR3 protein: CASQGAGDTQYF

J gene: TRBJ2-1
clone size: NA
D gene: TRBD2
V gene: TRBV6-5
CDR3 DNA: TGTGCCAGCAGTACTAGCGGGGGATCCAATGAGCAGTTCTTC
CDR3 protein: CASSTSGGSNEQFF

J gene: TRBJ1-1
clone size: many
D gene: NA
V gene: TRBV7-9
CDR3 DNA: TGTGCCAGCAGCTTAGGCGTACTACAGGGCGCGGTGATGATCGCTTTCTTT
CDR3 protein: CASSLGVLQGAVMIAFF

J gene: TRBJ1-2
clone size: many
D gene: TRBD1
V gene: TRBV28
CDR3 DNA: TGTGCCAGCAGTCTAAAAAGGACAGGGGCGGACTATGGCTACACCTTC
CDR3 protein: CASSLKRTGADYGYTF

J gene: TRBJ2-7
clone size: many
D gene: NA
V gene: TRBV6-1
CDR3 DNA: TGTGCCAGCAGTGAGATCTTGTTGCCCTACGAGCAGTACTTC
CDR3 protein: CASSEILLPYEQYF

J gene: TRBJ2-5
clone size: few
D gene: NA
V gene: TRBV11-3
CDR3 DNA: TGTGCCAGCAGCGTGGTCTCCAGGGAGACCCAGTACTTC
CDR3 protein: CASSVVSRETQYF

J gene: TRBJ2-7
clone size: many
D gene: TRBD2
V gene: TRBV5-6
CDR3 DNA: TGTGCCAGCAGCCCCGGACTAGCGGGACTAGGGGAGCAGTACTTC
CDR3 protein: CASSPGLAGLGEQYF

J gene: TRBJ1-5
clone size: many
D gene: NA
V gene: TRBV6-1
CDR3 DNA: TGTGCCAGCAGTTCGGACGGCTCCGATCAGCCCCAGCATTTT
CDR3 protein: CASSSDGSDQPQHF

J gene: TRBJ2-7
clone size: many
D gene: NA
V gene: TRBV3-1
CDR3 DNA: TGTGCCAGCAGCCAAGGACAGCCGATGAGCTCCTACGAGCAGTACTTC
CDR3 protein: CASSQGQPMSSYEQYF

J gene: TRBJ2-5
clone size: many
D gene: NA
V gene: TRBV6-1
CDR3 DNA: TGTGCCAGCAGCCCAGGAGGGACCAGGGAAGACTTC
CDR3 protein: CASSPGGTREDF

J gene: TRBJ2-2
clone size: NA
D gene: TRBD2
V gene: TRBV12-3/TRBV12-4
CDR3 DNA: TGTGCCAGTAGTATAGGGCTAGCGGGAGATCGCACCGGGGAGCTGTTTTTT
CDR3 protein: CASSIGLAGDRTGELFF

J gene: TRBJ2-6
clone size: few
D gene: NA
V gene: TRBV4-2
CDR3 DNA: TGTGCCAGCAGCCCGCCGACTAGTGCTGGGGCCAACGTCCTGACTTTC
CDR3 protein: CASSPPTSAGANVLTF

J gene: TRBJ2-7
clone size: many
D gene: TRBD2
V gene: TRBV20-1
CDR3 DNA: TGCAGTGCTAGAGATAGACTAGCGGTGGGTTCCTACGAGCAGTACTTC
CDR3 protein: CSARDRLAVGSYEQYF

J gene: TRBJ2-7
clone size: NA
D gene: NA
V gene: TRBV20-1
CDR3 DNA: TGCAGCGGGCGGACTCTCCCCTACGAGCAGTACTTC
CDR3 protein: CSGRTLPYEQYF

J gene: TRBJ1-2
clone size: few
D gene: NA
V gene: TRBV7-2
CDR3 DNA: TGTGCCAGCAGCTCCGGACAGAGAGACAACTATGGCTACACCTTC
CDR3 protein: CASSSGQRDNYGYTF

J gene: TRBJ2-7
clone size: many
D gene: TRBD1
V gene: TRBV27
CDR3 DNA: TGTGCCAGCAGACTAAGGGACAGATCCCACGAGCAGTACTTC
CDR3 protein: CASRLRDRSHEQYF

J gene: TRBJ2-7
clone size: NA
D gene: TRBD2
V gene: TRBV4-3
CDR3 DNA: TGCGCCAGCAGCCAGGCTAGCGGGGTCACCTACGAGCAGTACTTC
CDR3 protein: CASSQASGVTYEQYF

J gene: TRBJ1-1
clone size: NA
D gene: TRBD1
V gene: TRBV7-9
CDR3 DNA: TGTGCCAGCAGCGACCGGGACAGGGGGATTTCAGAAGCTTTCTTT
CDR3 protein: CASSDRDRGISEAFF

J gene: TRBJ2-7
clone size: NA
D gene: TRBD1
V gene: TRBV7-3
CDR3 DNA: TGTGCCAGCAGTCCAATAGACAGGGTATCCTACGAGCAGTACTTC
CDR3 protein: CASSPIDRVSYEQYF

J gene: TRBJ1-3
clone size: NA
D gene: NA
V gene: TRBV28
CDR3 DNA: TGTGCCAGCAGTTTGATAGGCTCTTACTCTGGAAACACCATATATTTT
CDR3 protein: CASSLIGSYSGNTIYF

J gene: TRBJ1-2
clone size: many
D gene: TRBD1
V gene: TRBV6-1
CDR3 DNA: TGTGCCAGCAGGTCGGACAGGGGGCTATATGGCTACACCTTC
CDR3 protein: CASRSDRGLYGYTF